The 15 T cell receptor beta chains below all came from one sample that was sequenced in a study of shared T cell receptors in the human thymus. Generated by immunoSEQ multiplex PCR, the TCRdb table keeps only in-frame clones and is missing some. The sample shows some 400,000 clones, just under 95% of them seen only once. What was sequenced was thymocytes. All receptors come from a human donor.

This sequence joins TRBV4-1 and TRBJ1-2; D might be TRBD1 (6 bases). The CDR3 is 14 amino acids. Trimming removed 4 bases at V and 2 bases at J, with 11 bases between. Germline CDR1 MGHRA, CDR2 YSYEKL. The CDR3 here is CASSPQGQNYGYTF. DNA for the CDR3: TGCGCCAGCAGCCCACAGGGACAAAACTATGGCTACACCTTC.

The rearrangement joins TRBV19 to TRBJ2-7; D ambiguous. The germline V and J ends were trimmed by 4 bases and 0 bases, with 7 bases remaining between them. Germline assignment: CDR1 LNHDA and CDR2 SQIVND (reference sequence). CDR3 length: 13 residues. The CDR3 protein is CASSRWDSYEQYF. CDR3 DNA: TGTGCCAGTAGTAGATGGGACTCCTACGAGCAGTACTTC.

CDR3 region: CASSSHDNEQFF. CDR3 DNA: TGTGCCAGCAGCTCGCACGACAATGAGCAGTTCTTC. This chain connects TRBV7-3 to TRBJ2-1; D gene unclear. This CDR3 is built from 12 residues. Trimming shortened V by 4 bases and J by 5 bases, and 6 bases separated the two germline ends. Germline V CDR1 and CDR2: SGHTA, FQGTGA.

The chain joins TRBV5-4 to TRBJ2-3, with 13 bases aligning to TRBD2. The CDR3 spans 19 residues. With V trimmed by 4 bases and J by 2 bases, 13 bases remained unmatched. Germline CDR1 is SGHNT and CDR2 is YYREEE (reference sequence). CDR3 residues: CASSERTSGSGGYTDTQYF. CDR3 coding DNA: TGTGCCAGCAGCGAGAGGACTAGCGGGAGCGGGGGCTACACAGATACGCAGTATTTT.

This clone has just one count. CDR3 DNA sequence: TGTGCCAGTAGTATAGATCCAGCGGGAGCCTACAATGAGCAGTTCTTC. Residues: CASSIDPAGAYNEQFF. The genes are TRBV19 and TRBJ2-1, with 8 positions matching TRBD2. V trimming: 0 bases; J trimming: 2 bases; junction bases outside the gene matches: 3. Germline V lookup: CDR1 LNHDA, CDR2 SQIVND (reference sequence). This CDR3 has 16 amino acids. Combining the CDR3 with reference TRBV19 and TRBJ2-1 gives the whole variable domain DGGITQSPKYLFRKEGQNVTLSCEQNLNHDAMYWYRQDPGQGLRLIYYSQIVNDFQKGDIAEGYSVSREKKESFPLTVTSAQKNPTAFYLCASSIDPAGAYNEQFFGPGTRLTVL.

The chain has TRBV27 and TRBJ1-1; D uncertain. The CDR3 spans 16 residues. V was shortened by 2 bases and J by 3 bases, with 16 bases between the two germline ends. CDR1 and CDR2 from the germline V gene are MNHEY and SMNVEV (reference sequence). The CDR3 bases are TGTGCCAGCAGTTTAATGGGCAGACCGATAGACACTGAAGCTTTCTTT. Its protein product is CASSLMGRPIDTEAFF.

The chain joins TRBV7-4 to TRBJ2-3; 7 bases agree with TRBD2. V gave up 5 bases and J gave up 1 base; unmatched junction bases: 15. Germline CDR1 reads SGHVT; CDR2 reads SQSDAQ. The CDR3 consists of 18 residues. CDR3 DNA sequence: TGTGCCAGCAGCGAACCCTCCGAGTCGGGGGGAGGCACAGATACGCAGTATTTT. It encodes CASSEPSESGGGTDTQYF.

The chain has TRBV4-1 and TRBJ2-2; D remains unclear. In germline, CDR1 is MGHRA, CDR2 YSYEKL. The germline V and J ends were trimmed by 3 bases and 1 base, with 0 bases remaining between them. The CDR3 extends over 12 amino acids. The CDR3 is CASSQNTGELFF. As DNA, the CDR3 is TGCGCCAGCAGCCAGAACACCGGGGAGCTGTTTTTT.

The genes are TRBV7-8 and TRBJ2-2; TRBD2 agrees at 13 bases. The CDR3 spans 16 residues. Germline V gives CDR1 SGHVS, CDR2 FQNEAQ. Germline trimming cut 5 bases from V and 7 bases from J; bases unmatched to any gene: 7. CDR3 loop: CASSGRTSGSDGELFF. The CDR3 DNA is TGTGCCAGCAGCGGACGGACTAGCGGGAGTGACGGGGAGCTGTTTTTT.

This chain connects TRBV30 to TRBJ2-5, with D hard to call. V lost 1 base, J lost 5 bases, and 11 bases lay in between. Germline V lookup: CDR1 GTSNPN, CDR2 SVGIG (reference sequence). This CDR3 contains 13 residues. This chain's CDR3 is CAWSATHGETQYF. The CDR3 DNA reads TGTGCCTGGAGTGCAACCCATGGGGAGACCCAGTACTTC.

CDR3 residues: CASSSVDREEDYGYTF. CDR3 nucleotides: TGTGCCAGCAGTTCCGTGGACAGGGAAGAAGACTATGGCTACACCTTC. The chain links TRBV6-6 to TRBJ1-2; 8 nucleotides line up with TRBD1. The length of the CDR3 is 16 residues. The V gene end was trimmed by 4 bases and the J gene end by 3 bases; junction bases not matched to a gene: 10. Germline V lookup: CDR1 MNHNY, CDR2 SVGAGI (reference sequence).

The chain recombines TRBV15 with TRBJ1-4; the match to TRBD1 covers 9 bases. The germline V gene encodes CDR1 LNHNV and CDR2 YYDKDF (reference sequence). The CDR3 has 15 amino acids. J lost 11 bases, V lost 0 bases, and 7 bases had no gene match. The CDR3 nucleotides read TGTGCCACCAGCAGAGAATCCGGGACAGGGCGGAAACTGTTTTTT. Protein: CATSRESGTGRKLFF.

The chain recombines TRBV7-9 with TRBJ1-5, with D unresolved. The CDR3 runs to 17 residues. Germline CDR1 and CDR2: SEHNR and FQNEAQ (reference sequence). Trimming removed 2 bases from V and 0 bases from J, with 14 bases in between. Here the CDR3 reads CASSLRFGSCSNQPQHF. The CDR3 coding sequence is TGTGCCAGCAGCTTAAGGTTTGGCAGCTGTAGCAATCAGCCCCAGCATTTT.

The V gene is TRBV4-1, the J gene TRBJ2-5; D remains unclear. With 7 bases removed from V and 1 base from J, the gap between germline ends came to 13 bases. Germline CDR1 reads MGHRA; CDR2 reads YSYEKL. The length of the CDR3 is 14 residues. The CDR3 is CASMASSGQETQYF. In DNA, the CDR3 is TGCGCCAGCATGGCTAGTTCGGGCCAAGAGACCCAGTACTTC.

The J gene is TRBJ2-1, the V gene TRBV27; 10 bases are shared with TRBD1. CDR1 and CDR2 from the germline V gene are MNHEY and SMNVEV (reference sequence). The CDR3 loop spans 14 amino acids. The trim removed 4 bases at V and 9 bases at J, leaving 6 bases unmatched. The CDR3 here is CASSSWDRGGEQFF. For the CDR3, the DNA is TGTGCCAGCAGTTCTTGGGACAGGGGCGGTGAGCAGTTCTTC.